This T cell receptor (beta chain) was found in a study of blood T cell repertoires in COVID-19. Study-wide context: From T cells, B-cell-depleted T cells, or PBMCs came the material, which was cDNA or gDNA.

Original handling: Scientists estimated how many nucleated cells there were by amplifying reference gene primers. Repertoires were generated with immunoSEQ multiplex PCR, while TCRdb's copy carries only in-frame clones and drops some. That table supplies the V and J calls and clone size; D and trimming were determined from the DNA. The sample holds 150,000 to 200,000 clones, over 85% seen once. The CDR3 has 13 residues. V was clipped by 5 bases and J by 1 base, with 6 bases between them. Germline V CDR1 and CDR2: SNHLY, FYNNEI. The rearrangement joins TRBV2 to TRBJ1-3, with D possibly matching TRBD1 (5 bases). The TCR sequence derives from a woman in her forties or fifties with acute or convalescent COVID-19. The sequencing sample was made of peripheral blood. CDR3: CASSRGSGNTIYF. The DNA of the CDR3 is TGTGCCAGCAGTAGGGGTTCTGGAAACACCATATATTTT. The complete variable domain, with remaining parts taken from reference TRBV2 and TRBJ1-3, reads EPEVTQTPSHQVTQMGQEVILRCVPISNHLYFYWYRQILGQKVEFLVSFYNNEISEKSEIFDDQFSVERPDGSNFTLKIRSTKLEDSAMYFCASSRGSGNTIYFGEGSWLTVV.